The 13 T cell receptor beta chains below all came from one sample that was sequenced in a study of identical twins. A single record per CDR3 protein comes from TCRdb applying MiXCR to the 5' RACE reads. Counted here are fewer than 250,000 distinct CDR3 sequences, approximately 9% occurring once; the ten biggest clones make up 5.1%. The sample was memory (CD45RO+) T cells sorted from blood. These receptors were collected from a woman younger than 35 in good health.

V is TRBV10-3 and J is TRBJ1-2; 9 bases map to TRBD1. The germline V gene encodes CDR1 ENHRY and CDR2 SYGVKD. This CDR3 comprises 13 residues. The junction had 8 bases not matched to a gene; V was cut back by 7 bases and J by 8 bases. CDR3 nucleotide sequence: TGTGCCATCACCCCGAGAACAGGGGGCGGCTACACCTTC. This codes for CAITPRTGGGYTF.

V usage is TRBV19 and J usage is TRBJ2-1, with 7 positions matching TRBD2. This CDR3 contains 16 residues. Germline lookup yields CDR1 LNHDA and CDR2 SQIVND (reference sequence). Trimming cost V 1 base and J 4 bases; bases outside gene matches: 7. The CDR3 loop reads CASSIGGSGVYNEQFF. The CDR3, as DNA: TGTGCCAGTAGTATAGGCGGGAGCGGGGTTTACAATGAGCAGTTCTTC. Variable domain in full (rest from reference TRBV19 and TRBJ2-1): DGGITQSPKYLFRKEGQNVTLSCEQNLNHDAMYWYRQDPGQGLRLIYYSQIVNDFQKGDIAEGYSVSREKKESFPLTVTSAQKNPTAFYLCASSIGGSGVYNEQFFGPGTRLTVL.

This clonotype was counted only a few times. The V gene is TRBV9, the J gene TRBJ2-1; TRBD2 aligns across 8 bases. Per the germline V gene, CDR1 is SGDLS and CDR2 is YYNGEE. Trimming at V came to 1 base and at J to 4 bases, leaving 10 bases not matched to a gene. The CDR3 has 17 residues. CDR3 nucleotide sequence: TGTGCCAGCAGCGTATCCATCTTGGCGGGAGGATACAATGAGCAGTTCTTC. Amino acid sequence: CASSVSILAGGYNEQFF.

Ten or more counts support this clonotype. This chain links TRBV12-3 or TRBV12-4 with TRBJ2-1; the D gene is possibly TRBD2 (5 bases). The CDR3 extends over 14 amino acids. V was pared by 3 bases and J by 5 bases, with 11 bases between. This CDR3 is CASSFGGPDNEQFF. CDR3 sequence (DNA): TGTGCCAGCAGTTTTGGCGGGCCCGACAATGAGCAGTTCTTC.

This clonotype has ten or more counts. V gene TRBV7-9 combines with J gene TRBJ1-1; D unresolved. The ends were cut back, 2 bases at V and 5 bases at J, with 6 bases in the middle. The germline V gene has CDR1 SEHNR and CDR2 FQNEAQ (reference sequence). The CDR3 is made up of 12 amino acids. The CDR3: CASSLLGTEAFF. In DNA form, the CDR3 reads TGTGCCAGCAGCTTATTGGGGACTGAAGCTTTCTTT. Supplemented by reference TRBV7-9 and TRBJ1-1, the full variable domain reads DTGVSQNPRHKITKRGQNVTFRCDPISEHNRLYWYRQTLGQGPEFLTYFQNEAQLEKSRLLSDRFSAERPKGSFSTLEIQRTEQGDSAMYLCASSLLGTEAFFGQGTRLTVV.

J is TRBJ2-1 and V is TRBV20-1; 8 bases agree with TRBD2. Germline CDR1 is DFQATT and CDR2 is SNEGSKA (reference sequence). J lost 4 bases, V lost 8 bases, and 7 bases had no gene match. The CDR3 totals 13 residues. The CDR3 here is CSLTSGLYNEQFF. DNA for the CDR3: TGCAGTCTTACTAGCGGTTTATACAATGAGCAGTTCTTC.

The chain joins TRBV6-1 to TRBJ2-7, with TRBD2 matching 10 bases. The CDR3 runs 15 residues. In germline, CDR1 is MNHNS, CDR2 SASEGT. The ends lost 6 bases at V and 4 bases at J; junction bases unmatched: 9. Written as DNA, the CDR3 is TGTGCCAGCAGCGCCTCGGGACTAGCGATATACGAGCAGTACTTC. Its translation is CASSASGLAIYEQYF.

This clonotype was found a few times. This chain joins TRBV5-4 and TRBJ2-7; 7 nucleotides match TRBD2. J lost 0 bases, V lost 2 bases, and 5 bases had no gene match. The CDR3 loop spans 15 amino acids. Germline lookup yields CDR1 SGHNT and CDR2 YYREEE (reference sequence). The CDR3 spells CASSFRGGSSYEQYF. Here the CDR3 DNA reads TGTGCCAGCAGCTTTCGGGGCGGGAGCTCCTACGAGCAGTACTTC.

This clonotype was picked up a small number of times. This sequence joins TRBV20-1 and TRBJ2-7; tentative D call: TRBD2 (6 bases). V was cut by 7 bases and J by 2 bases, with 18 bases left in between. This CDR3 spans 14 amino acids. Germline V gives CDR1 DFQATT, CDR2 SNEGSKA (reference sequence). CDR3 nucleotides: TGCAGTGTGGGCGGTAGCGGTACAACCTACGAGCAGTACTTC. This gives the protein CSVGGSGTTYEQYF.

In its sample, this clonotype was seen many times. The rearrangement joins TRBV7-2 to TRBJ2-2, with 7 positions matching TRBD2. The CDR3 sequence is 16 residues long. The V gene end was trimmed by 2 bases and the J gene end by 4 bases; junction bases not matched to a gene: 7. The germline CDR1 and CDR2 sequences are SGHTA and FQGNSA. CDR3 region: CASSLLSSGPTGELFF. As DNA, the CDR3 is TGTGCCAGCAGCTTACTGAGTAGCGGGCCCACCGGGGAGCTGTTTTTT. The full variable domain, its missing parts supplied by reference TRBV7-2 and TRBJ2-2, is GAGVSQSPSNKVTEKGKDVELRCDPISGHTALYWYRQSLGQGLEFLIYFQGNSAPDKSGLPSDRFSAERTGGSVSTLTIQRTQQEDSAVYLCASSLLSSGPTGELFFGEGSRLTVL.

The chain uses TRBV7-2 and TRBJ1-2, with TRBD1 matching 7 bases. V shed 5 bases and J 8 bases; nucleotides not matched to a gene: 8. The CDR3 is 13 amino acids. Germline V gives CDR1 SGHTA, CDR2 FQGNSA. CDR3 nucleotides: TGTGCCAGCAGCAGACAGACAGGGAGAGGCTACACCTTC. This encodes CASSRQTGRGYTF.

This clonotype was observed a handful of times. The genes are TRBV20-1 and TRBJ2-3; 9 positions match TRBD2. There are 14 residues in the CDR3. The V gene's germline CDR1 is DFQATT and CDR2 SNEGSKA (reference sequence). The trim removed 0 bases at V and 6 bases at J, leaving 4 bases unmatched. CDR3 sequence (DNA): TGCAGTGCTAGAGAGCGGGGGGGCCGTGATACGCAGTATTTT. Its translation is CSARERGGRDTQYF.

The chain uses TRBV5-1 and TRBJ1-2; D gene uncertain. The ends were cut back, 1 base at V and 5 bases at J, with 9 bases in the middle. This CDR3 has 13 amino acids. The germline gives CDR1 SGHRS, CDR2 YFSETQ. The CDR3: CASSLLLGYGYTF. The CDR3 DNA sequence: TGCGCCAGCAGCTTGTTGTTAGGATATGGCTACACCTTC.